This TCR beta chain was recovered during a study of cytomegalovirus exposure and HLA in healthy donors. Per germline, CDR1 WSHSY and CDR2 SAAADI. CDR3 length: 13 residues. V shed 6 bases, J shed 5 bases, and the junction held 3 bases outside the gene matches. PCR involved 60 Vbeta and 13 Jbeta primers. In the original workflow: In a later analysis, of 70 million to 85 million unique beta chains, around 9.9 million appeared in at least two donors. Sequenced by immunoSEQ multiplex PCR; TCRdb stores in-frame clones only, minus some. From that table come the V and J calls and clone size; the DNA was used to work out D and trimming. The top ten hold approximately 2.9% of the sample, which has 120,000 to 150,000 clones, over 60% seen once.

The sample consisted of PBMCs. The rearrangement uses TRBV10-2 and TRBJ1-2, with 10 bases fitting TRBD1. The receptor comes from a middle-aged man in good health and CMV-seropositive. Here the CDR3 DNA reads TGCGCCAGCAGAGGGGGACAGGGGTATGGCTACACCTTC. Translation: CASRGGQGYGYTF.